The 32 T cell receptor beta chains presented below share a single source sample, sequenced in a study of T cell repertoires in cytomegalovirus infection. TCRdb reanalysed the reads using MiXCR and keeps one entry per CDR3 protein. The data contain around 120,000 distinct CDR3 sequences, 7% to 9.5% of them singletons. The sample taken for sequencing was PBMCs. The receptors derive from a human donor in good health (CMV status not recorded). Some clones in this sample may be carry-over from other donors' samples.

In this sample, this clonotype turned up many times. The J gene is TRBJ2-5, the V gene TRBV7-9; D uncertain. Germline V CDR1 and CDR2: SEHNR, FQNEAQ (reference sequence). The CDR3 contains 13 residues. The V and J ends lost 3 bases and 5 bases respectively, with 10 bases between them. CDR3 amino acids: CASSFGKKETQYF. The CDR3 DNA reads TGTGCCAGCAGCTTTGGCAAAAAGGAGACCCAGTACTTC.

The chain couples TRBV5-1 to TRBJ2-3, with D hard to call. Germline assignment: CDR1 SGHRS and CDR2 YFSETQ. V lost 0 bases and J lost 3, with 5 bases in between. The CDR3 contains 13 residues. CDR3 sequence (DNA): TGCGCCAGCAGCTTGGCGGTGACAGATACGCAGTATTTT. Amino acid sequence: CASSLAVTDTQYF.

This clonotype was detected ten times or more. The CDR3 reads CASNPPRVSSYEQYF. The CDR3 DNA sequence: TGTGCCAGCAATCCCCCCCGGGTTAGCTCCTACGAGCAGTACTTC. J is TRBJ2-7 and V is TRBV28; D unclear. The CDR3 runs to 15 residues. V was trimmed by 7 bases and J by 0 bases, leaving 16 bases between them. CDR1 and CDR2 from the germline V gene are MDHEN and SYDVKM.

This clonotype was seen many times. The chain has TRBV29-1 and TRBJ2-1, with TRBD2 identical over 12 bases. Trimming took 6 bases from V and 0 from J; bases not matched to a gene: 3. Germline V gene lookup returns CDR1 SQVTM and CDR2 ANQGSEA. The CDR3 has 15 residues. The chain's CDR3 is CSVASGGASYNEQFF. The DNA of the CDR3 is TGCAGCGTCGCTAGCGGGGGGGCCTCCTACAATGAGCAGTTCTTC.

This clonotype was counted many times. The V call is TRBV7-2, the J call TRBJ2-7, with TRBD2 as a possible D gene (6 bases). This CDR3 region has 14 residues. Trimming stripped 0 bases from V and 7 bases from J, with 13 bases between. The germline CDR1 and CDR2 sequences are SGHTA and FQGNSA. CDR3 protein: CASSLALGGGEQYF. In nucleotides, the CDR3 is TGTGCCAGCAGCTTAGCGCTTGGTGGGGGGGAGCAGTACTTC.

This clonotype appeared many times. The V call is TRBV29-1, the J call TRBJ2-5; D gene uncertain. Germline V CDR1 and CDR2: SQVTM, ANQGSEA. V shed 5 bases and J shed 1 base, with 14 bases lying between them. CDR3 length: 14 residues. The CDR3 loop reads CSVSRAPPQETQYF. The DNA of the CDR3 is TGCAGCGTTTCCCGCGCTCCCCCCCAAGAGACCCAGTACTTC.

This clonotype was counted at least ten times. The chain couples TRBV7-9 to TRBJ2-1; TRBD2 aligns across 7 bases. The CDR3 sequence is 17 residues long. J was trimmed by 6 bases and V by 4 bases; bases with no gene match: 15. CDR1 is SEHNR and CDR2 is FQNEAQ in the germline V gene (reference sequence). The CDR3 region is CASSSPWGGPAGNEQFF. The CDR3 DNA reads TGTGCCAGCAGCTCACCTTGGGGGGGTCCCGCCGGCAATGAGCAGTTCTTC.

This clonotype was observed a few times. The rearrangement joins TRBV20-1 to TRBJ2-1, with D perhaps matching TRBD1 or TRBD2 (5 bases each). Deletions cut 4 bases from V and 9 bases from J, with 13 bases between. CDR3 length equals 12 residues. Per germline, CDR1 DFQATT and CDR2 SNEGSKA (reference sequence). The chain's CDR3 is CSATLGEIEQFF. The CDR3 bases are TGCAGTGCTACGTTGGGGGAGATTGAGCAGTTCTTC.

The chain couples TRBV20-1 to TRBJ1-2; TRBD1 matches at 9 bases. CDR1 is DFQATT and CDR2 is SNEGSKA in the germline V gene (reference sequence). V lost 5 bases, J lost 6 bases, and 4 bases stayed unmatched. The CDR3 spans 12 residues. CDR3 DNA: TGCAGTGCTCGGACAGGGGTGAATGGCTACACCTTC. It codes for CSARTGVNGYTF.

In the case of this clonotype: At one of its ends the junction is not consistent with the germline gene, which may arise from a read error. The CDR3 coding sequence is TGTGCCAGCAGCTTGGGACCCCCGGGACAGGGGTACATTGAGCAGTTCTTC. Amino acid sequence: CASSLGPPGQGYIEQFF. The genes are TRBV5-6 and TRBJ2-1, with 10 nucleotides matching TRBD1. Germline V gene sequence: CDR1 SGHDT, CDR2 YYEEEE. This CDR3 has 17 residues.

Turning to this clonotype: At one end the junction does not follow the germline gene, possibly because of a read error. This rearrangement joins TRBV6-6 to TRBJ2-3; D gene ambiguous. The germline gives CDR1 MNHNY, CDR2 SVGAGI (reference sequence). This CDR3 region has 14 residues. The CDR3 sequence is CASGSATLTNTQYF. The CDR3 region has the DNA TGTGCCAGCGGCTCGGCGACACTCACAAATACGCAGTATTTT.

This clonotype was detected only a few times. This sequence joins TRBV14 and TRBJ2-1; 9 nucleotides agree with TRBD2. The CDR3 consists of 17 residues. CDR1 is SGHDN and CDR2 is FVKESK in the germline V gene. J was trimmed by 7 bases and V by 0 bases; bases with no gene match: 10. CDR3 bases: TGTGCCAGCAGCCAAGACCACGGGCGGGGGGGGCGGAATGAGCAGTTCTTC. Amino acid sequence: CASSQDHGRGGRNEQFF.

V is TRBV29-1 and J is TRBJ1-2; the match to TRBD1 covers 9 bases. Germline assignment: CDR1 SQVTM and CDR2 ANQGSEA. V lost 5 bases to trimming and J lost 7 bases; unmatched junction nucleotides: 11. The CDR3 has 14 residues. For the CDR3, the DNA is TGCAGCGTTACGAAATCAACAGGGGGCATTGGCTACACCTTC. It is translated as CSVTKSTGGIGYTF.

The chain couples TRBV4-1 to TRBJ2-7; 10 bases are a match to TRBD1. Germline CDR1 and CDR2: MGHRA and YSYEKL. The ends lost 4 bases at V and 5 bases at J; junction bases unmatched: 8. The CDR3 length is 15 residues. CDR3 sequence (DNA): TGCGCCAGCAGCCTCGGGACAGGGGAATTGGACGAGCAGTACTTC. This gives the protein CASSLGTGELDEQYF.

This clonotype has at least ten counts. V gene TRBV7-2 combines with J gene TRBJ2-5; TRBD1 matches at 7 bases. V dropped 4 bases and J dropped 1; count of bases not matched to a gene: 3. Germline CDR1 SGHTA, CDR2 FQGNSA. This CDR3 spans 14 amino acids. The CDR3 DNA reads TGTGCCAGCAGCTACAGGGGCCCCCAAGAGACCCAGTACTTC. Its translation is CASSYRGPQETQYF. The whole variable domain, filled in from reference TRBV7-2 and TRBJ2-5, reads GAGVSQSPSNKVTEKGKDVELRCDPISGHTALYWYRQSLGQGLEFLIYFQGNSAPDKSGLPSDRFSAERTGGSVSTLTIQRTQQEDSAVYLCASSYRGPQETQYFGPGTRLLVL.

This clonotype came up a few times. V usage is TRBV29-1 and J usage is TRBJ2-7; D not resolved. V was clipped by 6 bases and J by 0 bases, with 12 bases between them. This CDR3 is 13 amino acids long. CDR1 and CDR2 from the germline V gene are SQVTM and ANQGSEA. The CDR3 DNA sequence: TGCAGCGTCTCCGGGCCCAGCTCCTACGAGCAGTACTTC. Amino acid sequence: CSVSGPSSYEQYF.

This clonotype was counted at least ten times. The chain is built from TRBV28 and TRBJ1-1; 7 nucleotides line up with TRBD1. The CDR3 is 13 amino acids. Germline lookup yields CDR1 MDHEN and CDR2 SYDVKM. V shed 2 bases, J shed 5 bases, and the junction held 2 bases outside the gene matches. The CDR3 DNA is TGTGCCAGCAGTTTACCAGGGGGGACTGAAGCTTTCTTT. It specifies CASSLPGGTEAFF.

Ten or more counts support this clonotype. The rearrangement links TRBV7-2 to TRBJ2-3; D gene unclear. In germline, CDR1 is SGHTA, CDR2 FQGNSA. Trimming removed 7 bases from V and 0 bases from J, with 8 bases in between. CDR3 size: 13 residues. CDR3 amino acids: CASTAWSTDTQYF. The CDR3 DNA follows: TGTGCCAGCACCGCCTGGAGCACAGATACGCAGTATTTT.

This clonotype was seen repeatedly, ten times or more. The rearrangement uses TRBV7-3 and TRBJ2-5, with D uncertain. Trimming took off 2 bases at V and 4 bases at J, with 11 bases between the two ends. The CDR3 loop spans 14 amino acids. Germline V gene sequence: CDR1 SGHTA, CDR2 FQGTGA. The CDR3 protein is CASSLGRPGETQYF. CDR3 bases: TGTGCCAGCAGCTTAGGCCGGCCGGGAGAGACCCAGTACTTC.

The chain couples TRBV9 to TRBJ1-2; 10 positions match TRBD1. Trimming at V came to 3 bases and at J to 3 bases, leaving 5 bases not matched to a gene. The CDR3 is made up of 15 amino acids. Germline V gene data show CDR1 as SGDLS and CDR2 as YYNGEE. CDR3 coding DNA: TGTGCCAGCAGCGCCACGGGACAGGGGTACTATGGCTACACCTTC. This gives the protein CASSATGQGYYGYTF.

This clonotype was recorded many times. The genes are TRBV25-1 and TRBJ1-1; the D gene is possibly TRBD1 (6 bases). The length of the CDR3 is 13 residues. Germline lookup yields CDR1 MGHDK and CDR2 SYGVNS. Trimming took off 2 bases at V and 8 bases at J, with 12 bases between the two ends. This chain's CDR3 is CASSETGRGEAFF. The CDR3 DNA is TGTGCCAGCAGTGAAACCGGAAGGGGGGAAGCTTTCTTT.

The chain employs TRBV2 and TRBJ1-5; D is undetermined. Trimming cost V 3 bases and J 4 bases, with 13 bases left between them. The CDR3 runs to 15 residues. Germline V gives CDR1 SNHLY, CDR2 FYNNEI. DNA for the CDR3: TGTGCCAGCAGTGACAGCGCCTCTCGAAATCAGCCCCAGCATTTT. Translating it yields CASSDSASRNQPQHF. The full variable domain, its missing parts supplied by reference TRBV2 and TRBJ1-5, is EPEVTQTPSHQVTQMGQEVILRCVPISNHLYFYWYRQILGQKVEFLVSFYNNEISEKSEIFDDQFSVERPDGSNFTLKIRSTKLEDSAMYFCASSDSASRNQPQHFGDGTRLSIL.

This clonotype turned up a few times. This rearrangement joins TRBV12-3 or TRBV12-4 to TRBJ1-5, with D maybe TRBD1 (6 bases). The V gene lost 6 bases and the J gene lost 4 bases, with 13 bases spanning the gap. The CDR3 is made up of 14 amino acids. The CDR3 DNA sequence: TGTGCCAGCAGCTACGGACAGATAAATCAGCCCCAGCATTTT. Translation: CASSYGQINQPQHF.

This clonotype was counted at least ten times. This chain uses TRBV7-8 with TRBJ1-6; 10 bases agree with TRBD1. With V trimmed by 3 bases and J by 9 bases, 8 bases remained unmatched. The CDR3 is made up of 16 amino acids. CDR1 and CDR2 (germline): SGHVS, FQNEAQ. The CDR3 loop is CASSLPRQGAFSPLHF. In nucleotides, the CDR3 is TGTGCCAGCAGCTTGCCACGACAGGGGGCGTTTTCACCCCTCCACTTT.

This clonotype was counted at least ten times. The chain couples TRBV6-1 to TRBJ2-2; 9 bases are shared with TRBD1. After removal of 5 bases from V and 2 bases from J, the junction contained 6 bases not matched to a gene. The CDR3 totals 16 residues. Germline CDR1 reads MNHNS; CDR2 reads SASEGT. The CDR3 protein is CASSTQGASNTGELFF. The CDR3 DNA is TGTGCCAGCAGTACACAGGGGGCGTCTAACACCGGGGAGCTGTTTTTT.

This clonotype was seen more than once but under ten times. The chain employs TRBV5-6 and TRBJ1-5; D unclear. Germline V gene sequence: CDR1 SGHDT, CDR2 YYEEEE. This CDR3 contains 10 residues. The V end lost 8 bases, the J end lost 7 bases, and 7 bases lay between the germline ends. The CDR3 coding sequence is TGTGCCAGGGGAGAACAGCCCCAGCATTTT. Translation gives CARGEQPQHF.

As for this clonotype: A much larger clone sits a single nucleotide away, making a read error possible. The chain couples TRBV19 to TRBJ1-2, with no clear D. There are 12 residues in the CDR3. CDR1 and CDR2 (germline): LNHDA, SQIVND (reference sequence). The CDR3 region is CASSIVASGYSF. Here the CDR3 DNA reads TGTGCCAGTAGTATAGTCGCGAGCGGCTACTCCTTC.

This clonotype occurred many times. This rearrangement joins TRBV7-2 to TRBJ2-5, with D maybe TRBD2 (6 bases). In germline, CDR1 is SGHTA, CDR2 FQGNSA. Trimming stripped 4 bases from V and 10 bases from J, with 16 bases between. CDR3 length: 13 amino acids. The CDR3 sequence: CASSSDWRGHQYF. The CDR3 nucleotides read TGTGCCAGCAGCTCCGACTGGCGGGGCCACCAGTACTTC.

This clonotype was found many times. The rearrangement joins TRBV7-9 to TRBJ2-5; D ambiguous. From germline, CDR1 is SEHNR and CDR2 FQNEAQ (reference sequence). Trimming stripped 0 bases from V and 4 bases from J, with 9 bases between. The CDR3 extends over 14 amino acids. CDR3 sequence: CASSLAPNGETQYF. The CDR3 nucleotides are TGTGCCAGCAGCTTAGCCCCGAATGGAGAGACCCAGTACTTC.

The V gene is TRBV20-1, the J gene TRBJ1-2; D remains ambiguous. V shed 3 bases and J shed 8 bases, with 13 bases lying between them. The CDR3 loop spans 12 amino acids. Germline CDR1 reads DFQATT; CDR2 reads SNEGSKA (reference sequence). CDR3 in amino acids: CSARRRPDGYTF. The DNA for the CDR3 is TGCAGTGCTAGGAGACGCCCGGACGGCTACACCTTC.

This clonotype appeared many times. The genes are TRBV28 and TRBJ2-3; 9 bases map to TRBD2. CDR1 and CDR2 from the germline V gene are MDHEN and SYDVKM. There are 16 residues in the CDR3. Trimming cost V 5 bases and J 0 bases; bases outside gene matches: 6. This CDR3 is CASSIGLATSTDTQYF. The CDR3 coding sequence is TGTGCCAGCAGTATCGGACTAGCGACTAGCACAGATACGCAGTATTTT.

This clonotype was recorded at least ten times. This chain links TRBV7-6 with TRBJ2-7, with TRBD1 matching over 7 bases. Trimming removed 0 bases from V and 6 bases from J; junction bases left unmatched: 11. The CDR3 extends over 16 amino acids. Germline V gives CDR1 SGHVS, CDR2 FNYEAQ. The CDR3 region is CASSLAARTGEVEQYF. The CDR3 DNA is TGTGCCAGCAGCTTAGCGGCGAGGACAGGCGAGGTCGAGCAGTACTTC.